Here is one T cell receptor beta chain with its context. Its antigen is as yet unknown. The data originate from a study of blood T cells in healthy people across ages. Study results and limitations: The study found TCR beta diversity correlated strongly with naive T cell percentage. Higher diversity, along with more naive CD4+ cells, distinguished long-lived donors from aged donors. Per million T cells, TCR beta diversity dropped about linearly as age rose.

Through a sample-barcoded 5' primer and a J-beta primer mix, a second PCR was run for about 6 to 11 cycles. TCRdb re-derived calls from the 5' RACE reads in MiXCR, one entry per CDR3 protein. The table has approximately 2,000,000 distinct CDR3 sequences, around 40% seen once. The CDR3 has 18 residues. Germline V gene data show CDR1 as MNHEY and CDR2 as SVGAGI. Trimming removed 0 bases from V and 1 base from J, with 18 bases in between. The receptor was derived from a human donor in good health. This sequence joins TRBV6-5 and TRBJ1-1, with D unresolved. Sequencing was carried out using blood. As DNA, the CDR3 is TGTGCCAGCAGTTACTCGGAAACGGGCTTGCGAGGGAACACTGAAGCTTTCTTT. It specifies CASSYSETGLRGNTEAFF.